What follows is one T cell receptor beta chain and its context. The antigen remains undetermined. Different DNA sequences within this sample yield the same CDR3. This sample was taken from a study of graft-versus-host responses after intestinal transplantation. TCRdb's copy holds only in-frame clones and misses some; the assay was immunoSEQ multiplex PCR. The table includes around 71,000 clones, roughly 92% detected once. Points from the study as a whole: In recipient marrow, GvH clones were found, and some appeared first in ileum or blood. Individuals carrying graft-donor T cell macrochimerism showed high graft-versus-host to host-versus-graft clonal ratios in allografts.

The CDR3 covers 13 residues. Germline CDR1 is MNHEY and CDR2 is SMNVEV (reference sequence). V was cut by 2 bases and J by 5 bases, with 10 bases left in between. The chain couples TRBV27 to TRBJ2-7; a weak D match, TRBD2 (5 bases). This clonotype was obtained from a human patient who received an intestinal transplant, so some T cells may come from the graft donor. Sequences were derived from bone marrow, sampled around 730 days after intestinal transplantation. CDR3 in amino acids: CASSLTGVNEQYF. The DNA of the CDR3 is TGTGCCAGCAGTTTAACCGGGGTCAACGAGCAGTACTTC.